The next 17 T cell receptor beta chains were all read from a single sample in a study of cytomegalovirus exposure and HLA in healthy donors. PCR amplification relied on 60 Vbeta primers (plus 13 Jbeta primers). This table comes from immunoSEQ multiplex PCR, and its TCRdb copy is limited to in-frame clones, with some not included. Here the sample spans about 140,000 clones, 70% to 75% being singletons. Input material: PBMCs. The receptor source for this set is a woman aged 25 to 39 in good health and CMV-seronegative.

This clone was observed a few times. J is TRBJ2-7 and V is TRBV6-1; perhaps TRBD1 as D (6 bases). V was shortened by 8 bases and J by 0 bases, with 17 bases between the two germline ends. The length of the CDR3 is 15 residues. From germline, CDR1 is MNHNS and CDR2 SASEGT. The CDR3 DNA is TGTGCCAGCGTCTTAGGGACAACCGGCTCCTACGAGCAGTACGTC. It yields the protein CASVLGTTGSYEQYV.

This clone was counted between two and nine times. This chain uses TRBV10-3 with TRBJ2-5; 9 bases are shared with TRBD1. V lost 6 bases and J lost 3; bases outside the gene matches: 5. From germline, CDR1 is ENHRY and CDR2 SYGVKD. The CDR3 is 14 amino acids. CDR3 loop: CAIRGTGTEETQYF. The CDR3 DNA follows: TGTGCCATCAGGGGGACAGGGACGGAAGAGACCCAGTACTTC.

The chain uses TRBV4-2 and TRBJ1-1; 9 bases are shared with TRBD1. After removal of 2 bases from V and 6 bases from J, the junction contained 7 bases not matched to a gene. The germline V gene encodes CDR1 LGHNA and CDR2 YNFKEQ. The CDR3 spans 15 residues. CDR3: CASSQTRDRDSEAFF. In nucleotides, the CDR3 is TGTGCCAGCAGCCAAACCCGGGACAGGGACTCTGAAGCTTTCTTT.

The rearrangement joins TRBV7-2 to TRBJ1-6; 7 bases line up with TRBD1. CDR1 is SGHTA and CDR2 is FQGNSA in the germline V gene. V lost 1 base to trimming and J lost 5 bases; unmatched junction nucleotides: 11. The CDR3 is 18 amino acids. As DNA, the CDR3 is TGTGCCAGCAGCTTAGAGCCCCCCCGTCAGGGGGATAATTCACCCCTCCACTTT. Amino acid sequence: CASSLEPPRQGDNSPLHF.

The rearrangement uses TRBV7-2 and TRBJ2-5, with TRBD2 matching 14 bases. Germline lookup yields CDR1 SGHTA and CDR2 FQGNSA. J gave up 6 bases and V 5 bases, and 5 bases lay outside the gene matches. The CDR3 is 15 amino acids. The CDR3 DNA reads TGTGCCAGCAGCCAGACTAGCGGGGGGGAGAAGACCCAGTACTTC. Protein sequence: CASSQTSGGEKTQYF.

The gene calls are TRBV2 and TRBJ2-1; TRBD2 matches at 9 bases. J gave up 4 bases and V 6 bases, and 10 bases lay outside the gene matches. This CDR3 comprises 16 residues. The germline CDR1 and CDR2 sequences are SNHLY and FYNNEI. The CDR3, as DNA: TGTGCCAGCAGGGCCGCTGGGCGGGGGGGGTACAATGAGCAGTTCTTC. It translates to CASRAAGRGGYNEQFF.

In this sample, this clone turned up once. Other DNA sequences of this sample code for an identical CDR3. This chain links TRBV5-1 with TRBJ2-7; 7 positions match TRBD1. The CDR3 is 12 residues long. CDR1 and CDR2 (germline): SGHRS, YFSETQ. V trimming: 0 bases; J trimming: 6 bases; junction bases outside the gene matches: 0. The CDR3 spells CASSLAGGEQYF. The CDR3 nucleotides read TGCGCCAGCAGCTTGGCAGGGGGCGAGCAGTACTTC.

A few counts support this clone. The V call is TRBV29-1, the J call TRBJ2-3; 9 bases line up with TRBD2. The germline gives CDR1 SQVTM, CDR2 ANQGSEA. This CDR3 is 16 amino acids long. The ends lost 6 bases at V and 0 bases at J; junction bases unmatched: 10. CDR3 DNA sequence: TGCAGCGTCAAGGATAGCGGGGGTTCAAGCACAGATACGCAGTATTTT. This sequence encodes CSVKDSGGSSTDTQYF.

This clone was counted a single time. V and J are TRBV25-1 and TRBJ2-5; D possibly corresponds to TRBD1 (5 bases). Trimming stripped 2 bases from V and 9 bases from J, with 10 bases between. CDR3 size: 12 residues. CDR1 MGHDK and CDR2 SYGVNS come from the germline V gene. The CDR3 DNA sequence: TGTGCCAGCAGTGAAGCCCCAGGGCCCCAGTACTTC. Protein sequence: CASSEAPGPQYF. Filled out from reference TRBV25-1 and TRBJ2-5, the complete variable domain reads EADIYQTPRYLVIGTGKKITLECSQTMGHDKMYWYQQDPGMELHLIHYSYGVNSTEKGDLSSESTVSRIRTEHFPLTLESARPSHTSQYLCASSEAPGPQYFGPGTRLLVL.

The V gene is TRBV6-1, the J gene TRBJ2-7; D might be TRBD1 (5 bases). The CDR3 consists of 13 residues. V was pared by 1 base and J by 7 bases, with 11 bases between. The V gene's germline CDR1 is MNHNS and CDR2 SASEGT. CDR3 in amino acids: CASSEDGHVEQYF. The CDR3, as DNA: TGTGCCAGCAGTGAAGACGGACATGTAGAGCAGTACTTC.

The chain employs TRBV11-2 and TRBJ2-5; D uncertain. Germline V gives CDR1 SGHAT, CDR2 FQNNGV. V was pared by 3 bases and J by 4 bases, with 12 bases between. This CDR3 spans 14 amino acids. CDR3 loop: CASSFFDRGETQYF. CDR3 nucleotide sequence: TGTGCCAGCAGCTTTTTTGACCGCGGAGAGACCCAGTACTTC.

The V and J genes are TRBV28 and TRBJ2-1; D perhaps matches TRBD2 (6 bases). With 8 bases removed from V and 4 bases from J, the gap between germline ends came to 9 bases. CDR3 length: 12 residues. Germline CDR1 reads MDHEN; CDR2 reads SYDVKM. The CDR3 reads CASGGAYNEQFF. The CDR3 DNA sequence: TGTGCCAGCGGCGGGGCGTACAATGAGCAGTTCTTC.

This clone was observed a handful of times. The V and J genes are TRBV9 and TRBJ2-3, with 13 bases that match TRBD2. CDR1 SGDLS and CDR2 YYNGEE come from the germline V gene. This CDR3 has 15 amino acids. V shed 2 bases and J 6 bases; nucleotides not matched to a gene: 3. CDR3 coding DNA: TGTGCCAGCAGCGTCGGGACTAGCGGGGACGATACGCAGTATTTT. Translated: CASSVGTSGDDTQYF.

This chain connects TRBV18 to TRBJ1-3; a possible D gene is TRBD1 (5 bases). Germline V lookup: CDR1 KGHSH, CDR2 LQKENI. V was pared by 3 bases and J by 0 bases, with 15 bases between. This CDR3 region has 17 residues. CDR3 sequence reads: CASSPKVGPSSGNTIYF. CDR3 bases: TGTGCCAGCTCACCTAAAGTGGGGCCAAGCTCTGGAAACACCATATATTTT. The full variable domain, with the rest looked up from reference TRBV18 and TRBJ1-3, is NAGVMQNPRHLVRRRGQEARLRCSPMKGHSHVYWYRQLPEEGLKFMVYLQKENIIDESGMPKERFSAEFPKEGPSILRIQQVVRGDSAAYFCASSPKVGPSSGNTIYFGEGSWLTVV.

The chain employs TRBV7-2 and TRBJ1-6, with D perhaps matching TRBD1 (5 bases). The V end lost 1 base, the J end lost 7 bases, and 8 bases lay between the germline ends. This CDR3 comprises 14 residues. The V gene's germline CDR1 is SGHTA and CDR2 FQGNSA. The CDR3 nucleotides are TGTGCCAGCAGCTTAGGGGGCCAGAATTCACCCCTCCACTTT. It specifies CASSLGGQNSPLHF. The complete variable domain, with remaining parts taken from reference TRBV7-2 and TRBJ1-6, reads GAGVSQSPSNKVTEKGKDVELRCDPISGHTALYWYRQSLGQGLEFLIYFQGNSAPDKSGLPSDRFSAERTGGSVSTLTIQRTQQEDSAVYLCASSLGGQNSPLHFGNGTRLTVT.

V usage is TRBV18 and J usage is TRBJ1-1; no firm D call. This CDR3 contains 18 residues. Trimming shortened V by 3 bases and J by 0 bases, and 20 bases separated the two germline ends. Germline CDR1 KGHSH, CDR2 LQKENI. The CDR3: CASSPLPGLGSLNTEAFF. Written as DNA, the CDR3 is TGTGCCAGCTCACCGTTACCGGGTCTAGGTTCCCTGAACACTGAAGCTTTCTTT.

This chain joins TRBV9 and TRBJ2-2, with 9 bases that match TRBD1. The CDR3 is 14 residues long. The V segment lost 3 bases and the J segment 6 bases; nucleotides outside the gene matches: 3. CDR1 SGDLS and CDR2 YYNGEE come from the germline V gene. CDR3 nucleotides: TGTGCCAGCAGCGCGACAGGGGGATCCGGGGAGCTGTTTTTT. Residues: CASSATGGSGELFF. The entire variable domain, with the rest obtained from reference TRBV9 and TRBJ2-2, is as follows: DSGVTQTPKHLITATGQRVTLRCSPRSGDLSVYWYQQSLDQGLQFLIQYYNGEERAKGNILERFSAQQFPDLHSELNLSSLELGDSALYFCASSATGGSGELFFGEGSRLTVL.